The T cell receptor beta chain described here comes from a study of T cells after yellow fever vaccination. Study-wide findings and caveats: Abundant clonotypes from the bulk population could contaminate FACS-sorted repertoires.

V lost 2 bases to trimming and J lost 3 bases, with 8 bases between them. The germline V gene encodes CDR1 MNHEY and CDR2 SMNVEV (reference sequence). This CDR3 is built from 13 residues. TCRdb re-called the 5' RACE reads through MiXCR, storing one row per CDR3 protein. The sample lists around 27,000 distinct CDR3 sequences; nearly 4.5% were seen once. Many counts were recorded for this clonotype. Its antigen is as yet unknown. The source of this sequence is a man aged 25 to 45 who received the YFV17D yellow fever vaccine. Sequenced here: CD8+ T cells sorted from PBMCs, sampled 5 days after the yellow fever booster vaccination. J is TRBJ2-7 and V is TRBV27; D gene uncertain. The CDR3 bases are TGTGCCAGCAGTTTAGGACCCTTCTACGAGCAGTACTTC. Protein product: CASSLGPFYEQYF.